Listed below are T cell receptor beta chains from one sample, sequenced in a study of yellow fever vaccine responses in identical twins. MiXCR was run by TCRdb on the RT-PCR reads, yielding one entry per CDR3 protein. This sample has 18,000 or so distinct CDR3 sequences, with roughly two thirds found just once. Material: T cells from blood (PBMCs), unsorted or a sorted subset (not recorded which), obtained before or after yellow fever vaccination (not recorded which). All receptors derive from a woman between 18 and 29 years old who received the yellow fever vaccine. Both conserved end residues are part of each CDR3. The D gene is left open where the match is weak. Not all rows give a size; the values are once, few, many and, for expanded clones, a class.

14	-	TRBV4-1	TRBJ2-3	-	CASSQDGWGDTQYF	TGCGCCAGCAGCCAAGATGGCTGGGGGGATACGCAGTATTTT
12	-	TRBV9	TRBJ1-2	-	CASSITNYGYTF	TGTGCCAGCAGCATTACTAACTATGGCTACACCTTC
16	-	TRBV11-2	TRBJ2-7	hyperexpanded	CASSLVPEPGVYEQYF	TGTGCCAGCAGCTTAGTTCCGGAACCTGGGGTCTACGAGCAGTACTTC
15	-	TRBV5-1	TRBJ2-7	-	CASSLSGFSSYEQYF	TGCGCCAGCAGCTTAAGCGGTTTTAGCTCCTACGAGCAGTACTTC
14	-	TRBV7-3	TRBJ2-3	-	CASSRGLDGDTQYF	TGTGCCAGCAGCCGGGGGCTGGATGGGGATACGCAGTATTTT
14	-	TRBV11-3	TRBJ1-2	-	CASSLDYRRYGYTF	TGTGCCAGCAGCTTAGATTACCGACGCTATGGCTACACCTTC
16	TRBD2	TRBV12-3/TRBV12-4	TRBJ2-5	-	CASSSRTSGNQETQYF	TGTGCCAGCAGTTCGCGGACTAGCGGAAACCAAGAGACCCAGTACTTC
14	-	TRBV5-1	TRBJ1-1	-	CASSKNQQGSEAFF	TGCGCCAGCAGCAAGAATCAACAGGGCTCTGAAGCTTTCTTT
11	-	TRBV20-1	TRBJ1-4	few	CSARGWEKLFF	TGCAGTGCTAGAGGGTGGGAAAAACTGTTTTTT
15	TRBD2	TRBV2	TRBJ2-7	once	CASSAGTSGTYEQYF	TGTGCCAGCAGTGCAGGGACTAGCGGAACCTACGAGCAGTACTTC
14	-	TRBV5-3	TRBJ1-5	-	CARSLCVRAEPQHF	TGTGCCAGAAGCTTGTGTGTCAGGGCAGAGCCCCAGCATTTT
14	-	TRBV11-3	TRBJ2-1	-	CASSPGAFWNEQFF	TGTGCCAGCAGCCCCGGGGCCTTTTGGAATGAGCAGTTCTTC
13	-	TRBV19	TRBJ2-1	-	CASSRIAQDEQFF	TGTGCCAGTAGTCGAATAGCGCAAGATGAGCAGTTCTTC
16	-	TRBV3-1	TRBJ2-6	-	CASTGDGYSGANVLTF	TGTGCCAGCACCGGGGACGGATACTCTGGGGCCAACGTCCTGACTTTC
14	-	TRBV12-3/TRBV12-4	TRBJ2-3	-	CASSSTPSTDTQYF	TGTGCCAGCAGTTCGACCCCTAGCACAGATACGCAGTATTTT
18	-	TRBV18	TRBJ1-1	-	CASSPPAIDRPGGTEAFF	TGTGCCAGCTCACCACCGGCGATCGACAGGCCAGGAGGGACTGAAGCTTTCTTT
13	-	TRBV5-1	TRBJ2-7	-	CASSLWAAYEQYF	TGCGCCAGCAGTTTGTGGGCAGCCTACGAGCAGTACTTC
11	-	TRBV18	TRBJ2-1	-	CASSALNEQFF	TGTGCCAGCTCAGCACTGAATGAGCAGTTCTTC
14	-	TRBV7-6	TRBJ2-2	-	CASSLGASTGELFF	TGTGCCAGCAGCTTGGGGGCCAGCACCGGGGAGCTGTTTTTT
15	-	TRBV28	TRBJ1-1	few	CASSFSVTPGGEAFF	TGTGCCAGCAGTTTTTCAGTTACCCCAGGCGGGGAAGCTTTCTTT
14	-	TRBV24-1	TRBJ1-2	few	CATSDLRKNYGYTF	TGTGCCACCAGTGATTTGCGAAAAAACTATGGCTACACCTTC
9	-	TRBV29-1	TRBJ1-2	-	CSVENGYTF	TGCAGCGTCGAAAATGGCTACACCTTC
16	TRBD2	TRBV6-1	TRBJ2-3	-	CASRVGGYPSTDTQYF	TGTGCCAGCAGAGTGGGGGGGTACCCTAGCACAGATACGCAGTATTTT
14	TRBD1	TRBV29-1	TRBJ1-1	-	CSVGAGGQGTEAFF	TGCAGCGTTGGTGCAGGGGGCCAGGGCACTGAAGCTTTCTTT
14	-	TRBV3-1	TRBJ1-2	few	CASSQGGGGYGYTF	TGTGCCAGCAGCCAAGGAGGAGGGGGCTATGGCTACACCTTC
12	-	TRBV20-1	TRBJ2-5	few	CSAFLAKETQYF	TGCAGTGCTTTCCTAGCGAAAGAGACCCAGTACTTC
14	-	TRBV5-1	TRBJ2-3	-	CASSTQGSTDTQYF	TGCGCCAGCAGCACTCAGGGGAGCACAGATACGCAGTATTTT
13	-	TRBV3-1	TRBJ1-1	-	CASSRQETTAAFF	TGTGCCAGCAGCCGCCAAGAGACCACGGCGGCTTTCTTT
12	-	TRBV3-1	TRBJ2-2	-	CASSQPAGELFF	TGTGCCAGCAGCCAACCGGCCGGGGAGCTGTTTTTT
14	-	TRBV11-1	TRBJ2-2	-	CASSLGRTTGELFF	TGTGCCAGCAGCTTAGGACGGACAACCGGGGAGCTGTTTTTT
13	-	TRBV11-2	TRBJ2-1	-	CASSLNPGNEQFF	TGTGCCAGCAGCTTAAATCCGGGTAATGAGCAGTTCTTC
14	TRBD1	TRBV5-1	TRBJ1-1	-	CASSGGDRNTEAFF	TGCGCCAGCAGCGGAGGGGACAGGAACACTGAAGCTTTCTTT